This T cell receptor beta chain comes out of a study of cytomegalovirus exposure and HLA in healthy donors. Use of 60 Vbeta and 13 Jbeta primers characterized the PCR. Some clones are missing from TCRdb's copy, which holds only in-frame ones; the method was immunoSEQ multiplex PCR. The profile shows over 150,000 clones, 80% to 90% of them singletons. In the case of this clone: Its target is unknown.

Whole-study findings and limits: What TCR beta sequences reportedly achieved was accurate prediction of HLA-A and HLA-B alleles in most subjects. Near-uniform donor sequencing depth was presumed by presence/absence analyses.

V gave up 5 bases and J gave up 6 bases; unmatched junction bases: 11. The CDR3 runs 14 residues. Looked up from germline, CDR1 is SGHDT and CDR2 is YYEEEE. The rearrangement joins TRBV5-6 to TRBJ2-7; 7 bases are a match to TRBD1. Sequenced sample: PBMCs. The clonotype comes from a woman in her forties or fifties in good health and CMV-seronegative. The CDR3 loop reads CASRDGQAPGEQYF. The CDR3 DNA is TGTGCCAGCAGGGACGGACAGGCGCCGGGCGAGCAGTACTTC.